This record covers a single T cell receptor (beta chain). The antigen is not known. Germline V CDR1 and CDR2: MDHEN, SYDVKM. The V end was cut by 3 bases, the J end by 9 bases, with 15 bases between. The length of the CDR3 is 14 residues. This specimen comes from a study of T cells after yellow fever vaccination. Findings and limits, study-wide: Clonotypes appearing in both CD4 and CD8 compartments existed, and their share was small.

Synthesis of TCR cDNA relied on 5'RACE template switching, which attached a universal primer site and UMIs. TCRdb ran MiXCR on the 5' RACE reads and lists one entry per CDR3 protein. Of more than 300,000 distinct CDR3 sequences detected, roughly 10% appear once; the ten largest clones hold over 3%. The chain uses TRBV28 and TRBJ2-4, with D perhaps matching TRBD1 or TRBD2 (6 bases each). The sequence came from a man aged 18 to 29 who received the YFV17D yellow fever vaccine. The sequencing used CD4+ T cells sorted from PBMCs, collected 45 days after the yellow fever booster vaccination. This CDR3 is CASSLGGAGSIQYF. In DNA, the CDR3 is TGTGCCAGCAGTTTGGGGGGCGCCGGGAGCATTCAGTACTTC. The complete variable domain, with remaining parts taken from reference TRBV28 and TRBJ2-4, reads DVKVTQSSRYLVKRTGEKVFLECVQDMDHENMFWYRQDPGLGLRLIYFSYDVKMKEKGDIPEGYSVSREKKERFSLILESASTNQTSMYLCASSLGGAGSIQYFGAGTRLSVL.